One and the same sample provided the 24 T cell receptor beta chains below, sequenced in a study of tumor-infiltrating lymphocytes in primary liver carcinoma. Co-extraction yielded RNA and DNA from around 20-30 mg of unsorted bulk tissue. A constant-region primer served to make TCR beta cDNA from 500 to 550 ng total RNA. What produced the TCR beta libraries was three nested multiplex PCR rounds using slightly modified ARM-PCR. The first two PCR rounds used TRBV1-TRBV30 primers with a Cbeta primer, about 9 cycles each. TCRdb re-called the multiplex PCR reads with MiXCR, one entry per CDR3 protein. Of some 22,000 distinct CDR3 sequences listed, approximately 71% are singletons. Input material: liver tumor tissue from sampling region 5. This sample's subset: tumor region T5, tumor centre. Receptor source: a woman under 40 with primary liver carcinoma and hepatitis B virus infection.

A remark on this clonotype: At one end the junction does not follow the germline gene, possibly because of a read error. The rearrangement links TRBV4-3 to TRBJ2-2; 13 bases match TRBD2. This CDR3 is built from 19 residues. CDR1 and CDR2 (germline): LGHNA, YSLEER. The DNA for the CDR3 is TGCGGCAGCAACGTACTAGCGGGAGGGCCCCGTTCGAACACCGGGGAGCTGTTTTTC. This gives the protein CGSNVLAGGPRSNTGELFF.

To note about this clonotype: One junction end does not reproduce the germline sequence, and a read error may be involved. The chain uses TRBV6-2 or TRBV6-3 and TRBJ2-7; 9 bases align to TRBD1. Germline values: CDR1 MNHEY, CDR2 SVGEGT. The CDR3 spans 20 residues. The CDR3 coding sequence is TGTGCCAGCAGTCCGGGACAGGGCCCGCGGGCTAGCTGGAGCACCTACGGGCAGTATTTC. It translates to CASSPGQGPRASWSTYGQYF.

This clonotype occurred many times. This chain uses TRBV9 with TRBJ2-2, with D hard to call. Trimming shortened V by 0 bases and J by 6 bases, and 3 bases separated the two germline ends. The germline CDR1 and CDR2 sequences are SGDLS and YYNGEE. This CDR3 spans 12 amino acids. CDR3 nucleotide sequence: TGTGCCAGCAGCGTAGATTCCGGGGAGCTGTTTTTT. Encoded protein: CASSVDSGELFF.

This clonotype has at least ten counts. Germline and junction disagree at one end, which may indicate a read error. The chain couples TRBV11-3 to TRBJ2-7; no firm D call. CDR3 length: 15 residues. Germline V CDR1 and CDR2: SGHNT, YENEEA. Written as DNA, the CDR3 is TGTGCCAGCAGCTTTCGCCCAGGTGAGGCCTACGAGCAGTGCTTC. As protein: CASSFRPGEAYEQCF.

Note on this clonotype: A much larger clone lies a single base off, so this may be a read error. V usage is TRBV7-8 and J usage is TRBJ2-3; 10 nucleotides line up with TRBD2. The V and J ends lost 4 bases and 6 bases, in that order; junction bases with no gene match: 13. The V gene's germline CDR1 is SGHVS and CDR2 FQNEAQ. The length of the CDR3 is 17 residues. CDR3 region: CASSSTQAGGPHDTQYF. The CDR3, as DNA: TGTGCCAGCAGCTCAACCCAAGCGGGAGGGCCACATGATACGCAGTATTTT.

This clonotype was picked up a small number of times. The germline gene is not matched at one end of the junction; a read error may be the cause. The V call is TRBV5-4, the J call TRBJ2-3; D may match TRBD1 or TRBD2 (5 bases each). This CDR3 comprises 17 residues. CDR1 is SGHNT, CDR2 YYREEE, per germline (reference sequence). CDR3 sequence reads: CASSVDGHPPPTDRQYF. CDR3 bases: TGTGCCAGTAGCGTAGACGGACATCCTCCACCCACAGATAGGCAGTATTTT.

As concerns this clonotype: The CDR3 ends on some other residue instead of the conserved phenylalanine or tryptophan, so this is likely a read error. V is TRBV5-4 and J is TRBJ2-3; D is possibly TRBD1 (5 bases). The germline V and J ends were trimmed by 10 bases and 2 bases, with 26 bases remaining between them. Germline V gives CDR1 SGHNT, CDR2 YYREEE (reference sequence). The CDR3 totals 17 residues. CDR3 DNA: TGTGCCGGCGGCGTAGACGGACACCCTCCACCCACAGATACGCAGTATTCT. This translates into CAGGVDGHPPPTDTQYS.

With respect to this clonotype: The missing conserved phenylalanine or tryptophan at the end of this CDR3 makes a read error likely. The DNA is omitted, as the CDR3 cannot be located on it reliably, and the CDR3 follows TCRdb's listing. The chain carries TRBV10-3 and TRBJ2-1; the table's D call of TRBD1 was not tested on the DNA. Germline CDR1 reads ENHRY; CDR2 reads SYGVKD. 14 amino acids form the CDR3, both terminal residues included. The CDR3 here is CAISSTTTRDEQLS.

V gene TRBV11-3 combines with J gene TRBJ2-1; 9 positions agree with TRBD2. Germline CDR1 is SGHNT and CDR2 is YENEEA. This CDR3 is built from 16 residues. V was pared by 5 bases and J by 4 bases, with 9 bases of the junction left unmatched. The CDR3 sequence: CASSATSGGQYNEQFF. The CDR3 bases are TGTGCCAGCAGCGCGACTAGCGGAGGCCAATACAATGAGCAGTTCTTC.

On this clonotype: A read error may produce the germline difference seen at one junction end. The DNA for the CDR3 is TGTGCCAGCAGTTTGTATAATAGGCGGCCGAACACCGGAGAGCTGTCTTTT. Translation gives CASSLYNRRPNTGELSF. The gene calls are TRBV6-2 or TRBV6-3 and TRBJ2-2; D unclear. This CDR3 has 17 amino acids. Germline CDR1 reads MNHEY; CDR2 reads SVGEGT.

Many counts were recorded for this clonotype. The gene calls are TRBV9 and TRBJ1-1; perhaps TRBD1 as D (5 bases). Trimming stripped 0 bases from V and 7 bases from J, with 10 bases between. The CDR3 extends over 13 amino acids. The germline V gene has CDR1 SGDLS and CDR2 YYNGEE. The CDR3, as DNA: TGTGCCAGCAGCGTAGGGGACGTGGTTGAAGCTTTCTTT. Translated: CASSVGDVVEAFF.

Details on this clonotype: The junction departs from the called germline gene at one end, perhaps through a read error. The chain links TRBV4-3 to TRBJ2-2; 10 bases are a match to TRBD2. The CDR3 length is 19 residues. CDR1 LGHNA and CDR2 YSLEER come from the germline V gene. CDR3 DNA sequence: TGCGCCAGCAGCGTACAAGCGGGAGGGCCCCGTTCGAGCACCGGGGAGCTGTTCTTT. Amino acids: CASSVQAGGPRSSTGELFF.

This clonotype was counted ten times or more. CDR3 in DNA: TGTGCCAGCAGTTCGACAGACACAGATACGCAGTATTTT. Its translation: CASSSTDTDTQYF. The rearrangement uses TRBV6-5 and TRBJ2-3, with a weak D call TRBD1 (5 bases). CDR1 and CDR2 from the germline V gene are MNHEY and SVGAGI. The CDR3 is 13 residues long. V dropped 4 bases and J dropped 2 bases, with 7 bases sitting between them.

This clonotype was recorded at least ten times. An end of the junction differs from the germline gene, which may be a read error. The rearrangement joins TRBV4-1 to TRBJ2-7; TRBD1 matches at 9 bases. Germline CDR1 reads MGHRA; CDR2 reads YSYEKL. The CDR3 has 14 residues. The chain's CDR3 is CASSQDGDRDDQYF. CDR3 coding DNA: TGCGCCAGCAGCCAAGACGGGGACAGGGACGATCAGTACTTC.

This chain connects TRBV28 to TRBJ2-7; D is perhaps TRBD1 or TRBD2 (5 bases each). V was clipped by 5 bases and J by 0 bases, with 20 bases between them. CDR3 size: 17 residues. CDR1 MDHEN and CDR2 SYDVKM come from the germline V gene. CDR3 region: CASSLSTGQSSSYEQYF. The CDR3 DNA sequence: TGTGCCAGCAGTCTTAGCACGGGGCAGTCGAGCTCCTACGAGCAGTACTTC.

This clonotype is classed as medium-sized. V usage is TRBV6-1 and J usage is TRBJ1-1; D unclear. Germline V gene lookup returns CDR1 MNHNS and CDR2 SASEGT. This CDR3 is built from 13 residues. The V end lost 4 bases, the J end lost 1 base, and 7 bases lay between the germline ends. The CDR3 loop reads CASSGLGNTEAFF. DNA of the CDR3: TGTGCCAGCAGTGGGTTGGGGAACACTGAAGCTTTCTTT.

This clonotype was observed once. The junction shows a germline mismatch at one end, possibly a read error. DNA of the CDR3: TGTGCCAACAGCTCCCTACTGTGGATGGTGAGCTCCTACGAACAGTACTTC. Residues: CANSSLLWMVSSYEQYF. V gene TRBV11-2 combines with J gene TRBJ2-7; D unclear. This CDR3 contains 17 residues. The germline CDR1 and CDR2 sequences are SGHAT and FQNNGV. The full variable domain, rest sourced from reference TRBV11-2 and TRBJ2-7, is EAGVAQSPRYKIIEKRQSVAFWCNPISGHATLYWYQQILGQGPKLLIQFQNNGVVDDSQLPKDRFSAERLKGVDSTLKIQPAKLEDSAVYLCANSSLLWMVSSYEQYFGPGTRLTVT.

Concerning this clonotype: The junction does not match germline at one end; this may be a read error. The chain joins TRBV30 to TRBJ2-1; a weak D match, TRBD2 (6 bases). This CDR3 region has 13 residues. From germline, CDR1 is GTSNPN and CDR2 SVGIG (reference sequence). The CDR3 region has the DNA TGTGCCTGCGTCTACCCGGACTACAATGGGCAGTTCTTC. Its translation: CACVYPDYNGQFF.

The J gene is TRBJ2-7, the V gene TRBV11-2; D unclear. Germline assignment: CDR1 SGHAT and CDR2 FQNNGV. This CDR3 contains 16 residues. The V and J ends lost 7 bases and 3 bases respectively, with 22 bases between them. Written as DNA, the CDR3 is TGTGCCAGCAATTCATATCCGGGTCCCTGCGTCTACGAGCAGTACTTC. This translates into CASNSYPGPCVYEQYF. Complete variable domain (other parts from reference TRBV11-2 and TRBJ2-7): EAGVAQSPRYKIIEKRQSVAFWCNPISGHATLYWYQQILGQGPKLLIQFQNNGVVDDSQLPKDRFSAERLKGVDSTLKIQPAKLEDSAVYLCASNSYPGPCVYEQYFGPGTRLTVT.

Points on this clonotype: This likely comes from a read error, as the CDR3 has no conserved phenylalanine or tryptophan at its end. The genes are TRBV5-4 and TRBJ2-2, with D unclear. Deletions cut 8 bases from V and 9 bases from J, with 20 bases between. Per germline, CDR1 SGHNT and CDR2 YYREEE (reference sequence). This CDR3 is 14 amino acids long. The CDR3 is CASSPVDTHRELFY. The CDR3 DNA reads TGTGCCAGTAGCCCCGTCGACACTCATAGGGAGCTGTTTTAT.

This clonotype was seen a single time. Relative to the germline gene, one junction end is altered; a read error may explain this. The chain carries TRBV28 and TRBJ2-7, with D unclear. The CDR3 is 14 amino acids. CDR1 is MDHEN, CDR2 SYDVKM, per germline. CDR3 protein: CVSSLGFLVYEQYF. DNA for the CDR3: TGTGTCAGCAGTTTGGGCTTCTTGGTCTACGAGCAGTACTTC. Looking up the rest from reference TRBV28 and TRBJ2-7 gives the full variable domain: DVKVTQSSRYLVKRTGEKVFLECVQDMDHENMFWYRQDPGLGLRLIYFSYDVKMKEKGDIPEGYSVSREKKERFSLILESASTNQTSMYLCVSSLGFLVYEQYFGPGTRLTVT.

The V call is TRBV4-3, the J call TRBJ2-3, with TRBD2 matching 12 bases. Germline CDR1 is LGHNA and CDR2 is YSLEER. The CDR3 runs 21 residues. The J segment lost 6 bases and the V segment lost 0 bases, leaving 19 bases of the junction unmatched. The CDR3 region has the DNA TGCGCCAGCAGCCAAGAGCCGGTAACTAGCGGGAGGACGGGGGTCACGGATACGCAGTATTTT. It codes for CASSQEPVTSGRTGVTDTQYF.

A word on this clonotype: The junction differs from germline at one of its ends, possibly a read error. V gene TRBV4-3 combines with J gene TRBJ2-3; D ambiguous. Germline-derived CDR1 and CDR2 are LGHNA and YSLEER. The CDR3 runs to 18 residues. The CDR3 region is CASSQSVWLCDPDDTQYF. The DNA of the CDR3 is TGCGCCAGCAGCCAGTCGGTCTGGCTGTGTGATCCAGATGATACTCAGTATTTT.

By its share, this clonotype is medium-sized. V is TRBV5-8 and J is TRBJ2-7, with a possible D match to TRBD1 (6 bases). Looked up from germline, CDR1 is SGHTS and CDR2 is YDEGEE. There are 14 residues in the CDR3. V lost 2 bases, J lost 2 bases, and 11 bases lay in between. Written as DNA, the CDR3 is TGTGCCAGCAGCTTCAATGGACAGCCCTACGAGCAGTACTTC. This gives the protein CASSFNGQPYEQYF. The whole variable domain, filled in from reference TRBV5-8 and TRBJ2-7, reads EAGVTQSPTHLIKTRGQQATLRCSPISGHTSVYWYQQALGLGLQFLLWYDEGEERNRGNFPPRFSGRQFPNYSSELNVNALELEDSALYLCASSFNGQPYEQYFGPGTRLTVT.